Given below is one T cell receptor beta chain in context. This entry comes from a study of control samples from healthy donors and cancer patients. Profiled with immunoSEQ multiplex PCR; TCRdb holds only in-frame clones, not every one. The profile shows roughly 400,000 clones, 75% to 95% of them singletons. The clonotype originates from a man aged 35-49 years with head and neck cancer. Sequences were obtained from PBMCs.

In DNA form, the CDR3 reads TGCAGCGTTGTAGGGACCCTCTCCTACGAGCAGTACTTC. Protein product: CSVVGTLSYEQYF. The chain couples TRBV29-1 to TRBJ2-7; D possibly matches TRBD1 or TRBD2 (5 bases each). Deletions cut 4 bases from V and 0 bases from J, with 10 bases between. Germline V gene sequence: CDR1 SQVTM, CDR2 ANQGSEA. The CDR3 has 13 amino acids.